This T cell receptor (beta chain) was obtained from a study of vaccination effects on CD4 cells after COVID-19. Study-wide context: The cohort was immunized with two doses of either the BNT162b2 or mRNA-1273 vaccine. PBMC were cultured at a few million per well with approximately 10 IU/ml IL-2 and around 9 ug/ml peptides.

The trim removed 3 bases at V and 5 bases at J, leaving 9 bases unmatched. The CDR3 is 17 amino acids. CDR1 LNHDA and CDR2 SQIVND come from the germline V gene (reference sequence). Following an approximately 11-day culture, CD4+ T cells were purified. No vaccinee had earlier SARS-CoV-2 infection, and nucleocapsid antibodies were negative. Cultures got half-medium changes with IL-2 on days 3 and 7. The assay was immunoSEQ multiplex PCR, and TCRdb's table has in-frame clones only and misses some. The table includes fewer than 75,000 clones, about 74% detected once. This clone appeared a few times. Its specificity is unknown.

This specimen was CD4+ T cells from PBMCs cultured without peptide, taken before COVID-19 vaccination. This clonotype was sampled from a human donor who received a COVID-19 vaccine. The chain is built from TRBV19 and TRBJ2-4; 11 bases fit TRBD2. CDR3 protein: CASSMSVAGGPQNIQYF. The CDR3 DNA sequence: TGTGCCAGTAGTATGTCTGTAGCGGGGGGGCCACAAAACATTCAGTACTTC.